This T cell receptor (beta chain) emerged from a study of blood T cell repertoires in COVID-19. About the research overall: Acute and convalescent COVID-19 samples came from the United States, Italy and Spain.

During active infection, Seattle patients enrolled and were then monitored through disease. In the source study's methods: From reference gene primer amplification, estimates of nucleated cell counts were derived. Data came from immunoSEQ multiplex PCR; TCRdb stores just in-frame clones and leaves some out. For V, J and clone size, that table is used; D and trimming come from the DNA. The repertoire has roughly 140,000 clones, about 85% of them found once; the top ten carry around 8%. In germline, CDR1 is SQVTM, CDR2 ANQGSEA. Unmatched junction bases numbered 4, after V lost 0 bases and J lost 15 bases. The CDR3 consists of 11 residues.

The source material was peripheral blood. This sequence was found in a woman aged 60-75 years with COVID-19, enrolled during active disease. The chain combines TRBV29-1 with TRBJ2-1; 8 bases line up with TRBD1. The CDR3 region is CSVEDQGARFF. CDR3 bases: TGCAGCGTTGAAGATCAGGGGGCGAGGTTCTTC.